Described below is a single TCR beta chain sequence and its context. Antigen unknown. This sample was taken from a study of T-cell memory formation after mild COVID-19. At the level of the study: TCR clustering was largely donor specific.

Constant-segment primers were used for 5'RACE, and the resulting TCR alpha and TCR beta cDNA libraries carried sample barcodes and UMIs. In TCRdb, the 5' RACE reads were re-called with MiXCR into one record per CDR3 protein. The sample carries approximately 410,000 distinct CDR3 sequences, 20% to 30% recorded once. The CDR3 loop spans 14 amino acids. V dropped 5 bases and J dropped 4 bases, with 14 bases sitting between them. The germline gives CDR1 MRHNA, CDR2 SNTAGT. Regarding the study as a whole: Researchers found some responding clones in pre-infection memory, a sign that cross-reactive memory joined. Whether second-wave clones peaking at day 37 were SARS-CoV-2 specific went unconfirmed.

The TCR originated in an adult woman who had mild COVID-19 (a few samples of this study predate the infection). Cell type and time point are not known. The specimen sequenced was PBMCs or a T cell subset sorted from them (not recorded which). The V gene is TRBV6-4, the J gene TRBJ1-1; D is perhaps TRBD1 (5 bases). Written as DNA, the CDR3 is TGTGCCAGCAGTCGACAGAGCTGGGGCACTGAAGCTTTCTTT. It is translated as CASSRQSWGTEAFF.